This section outlines one TCR beta chain sequence together with its context. This clone was detected only a few times. What antigen it recognizes has not been identified. No base-level quality is on record; no much larger clone is a single base apart. Each collaborating institution followed its own protocols to collect whole blood in K2EDTA tubes. For TCRbeta analysis, collaborators shipped samples in one of three forms: frozen whole blood, isolated PBMCs, or DNA extracted from either of those sample types. The immunoSEQ Assay, a bias-controlled multiplex PCR, was used to amplify TCRbeta CDR3 regions from genomic DNA. Regarding the original processing steps: Nucleated cell counts per sample were estimated from amplification of reference gene primers within the assay. To quantify the absolute abundance of each unique TCRbeta CDR3 rearrangement, sequence reads were collapsed and filtered. For each sample, productive Simpson clonality was calculated by taking the square root of Simpson's diversity index across productive rearrangements. Sourced from immuneACCESS, this table was stored by TCRdb with only in-frame sequences that have V and J called. A share of the clones is absent; for the studies checked, an unresolved V gene accounts for under half, and the remainder has no known explanation. The V and J calls and the clone size are those of that table, but D and trimming were determined from the DNA. Across this sample there are about 240,000 clones, with approximately 80% seen only once. The ten largest clones capture approximately 4.5% of the sample.

These data belong to a study of blood T cell repertoires in COVID-19 (dated by TCRdb to about 2020). For context, the study as a whole: The collaborator samples originated in the United States, Italy and Spain and spanned the acute and convalescent phases of COVID-19. The samples were drawn from the first 160 participants of the ongoing ImmuneRACE study and from 1,200 or so subjects provided by 6 global collaborators. Where available, HLA class I and class II types were taken from metadata supplied by the sample provider and were not determined by assay-based typing. A de-identified subject ID, COVID-19 status, age in years and sex were almost always included in the sample metadata. The prospective study material was composed of cDNA or gDNA derived from T cells, B-cell-depleted T cells, or PBMCs. The repertoires were released in a freely available public database meant as a resource for research on the immune response to SARS-CoV-2. The dataset comprised deeply sampled blood TCRbeta repertoires from subjects exposed to, actively infected with, or recovered from COVID-19. Broader findings and caveats from the paper: The quantity of clinical and demographic metadata differed by source and by participant and was supplied without curation.

The specimen sequenced was peripheral blood. The receptor was derived from a woman aged 70-85 years with acute or convalescent COVID-19.

This receptor carries the CDR3 CASSLMMGRGYEQYF. The sequence in DNA is TGTGCCAGCAGCTTAATGATGGGCAGGGGCTACGAGCAGTACTTC. The sequence links TRBV7-9 to TRBJ2-7, and perhaps TRBD1 as D gene, on 6 matching bases. V and J lose 2 bases and 3 bases, and a span of 14 bases separates them. CDR1 and CDR2, per the germline V gene (reference sequence), are SEHNR and FQNEAQ. The CDR3 starts with the cysteine, ends with the phenylalanine, and has 15 residues. Only the CDR3 portion is preserved as DNA: 45 bases, with reading frame beginning at the first base.